This entry lists 7 T cell receptor beta chains sequenced from one sample in a study of memory CD4+ T cells and cytomegalovirus serostatus. TCRdb keeps only in-frame clones here, not all; method: immunoSEQ multiplex PCR. The sample shows some 56,000 clones, roughly 80% of them seen only once. The sort gate was single viable CD3+CD4+CD8-CD45RO+ cells for memory CD4+ T cells. Sequenced input: memory CD4+ T cells from blood. The receptors were sampled from an adult in good health and CMV-seronegative.

This clone was observed a single time. The genes are TRBV4-1 and TRBJ2-5, with 7 bases identical to TRBD2. J gave up 1 base and V 9 bases, and 14 bases lay outside the gene matches. Germline values: CDR1 MGHRA, CDR2 YSYEKL. This CDR3 contains 16 residues. CDR3: CASRPGWGGPQETQYF. In DNA form, the CDR3 reads TGCGCCAGTCGTCCGGGTTGGGGGGGTCCCCAAGAGACCCAGTACTTC.

This clone has only a few counts. V gene TRBV18 combines with J gene TRBJ1-5; no reliable D call. Germline CDR1 reads KGHSH; CDR2 reads LQKENI. This CDR3 region has 13 residues. Trimming removed 2 bases at V and 4 bases at J, with 6 bases between. The CDR3 sequence is CASSPAGNQPQHF. The CDR3 region has the DNA TGTGCCAGCTCACCAGCGGGGAATCAGCCCCAGCATTTT.

The chain uses TRBV6-5 and TRBJ1-5; D remains ambiguous. The CDR3 loop spans 15 amino acids. Per germline, CDR1 MNHEY and CDR2 SVGAGI. V was cut by 3 bases and J by 1 base, with 10 bases left in between. The CDR3: CASSYGPRSNQPQHF. For the CDR3, the DNA is TGTGCCAGCAGTTATGGCCCACGGAGCAATCAGCCCCAGCATTTT.

This chain uses TRBV4-2 with TRBJ1-4; D may be TRBD1 (5 bases). CDR1 and CDR2 from the germline V gene are LGHNA and YNFKEQ. The V gene lost 5 bases and the J gene lost 5 bases, with 15 bases spanning the gap. CDR3 length equals 15 residues. CDR3 coding DNA: TGTGCCAGCAGCTTGGAGGTTGGGGGGAATGAAAAACTGTTTTTT. Translated, it gives CASSLEVGGNEKLFF.

This chain links TRBV4-3 with TRBJ2-5; perhaps TRBD2 as D (5 bases). Germline CDR1 LGHNA, CDR2 YSLEER. V was pared by 0 bases and J by 7 bases, with 18 bases between. The CDR3 covers 16 residues. The CDR3 loop reads CASSQDFPPSTGTQYF. The CDR3 DNA is TGCGCCAGCAGCCAAGATTTTCCCCCTAGCACGGGGACCCAGTACTTC.

This chain joins TRBV5-4 and TRBJ1-1; TRBD1 matches 9 bases. The CDR3 loop spans 13 amino acids. Per germline, CDR1 SGHNT and CDR2 YYREEE (reference sequence). V was pared by 5 bases and J by 5 bases, with 4 bases of the junction left unmatched. The CDR3 bases are TGTGCCAGCAGGTCACAGGGGGCTACTGAAGCTTTCTTT. Translated, it gives CASRSQGATEAFF.

The V call is TRBV5-6, the J call TRBJ2-5; TRBD2 aligns across 7 bases. Gene TRBJ2-7 matches the end of the DNA better, so the J call may be wrong. Germline CDR1 is SGHDT and CDR2 is YYEEEE. The CDR3 runs to 16 residues. The CDR3 DNA reads as TGTGCCAGCACCCTGACCAGCGGGATCCGCTCCTACGAGCAGTACTTC. It encodes CASTLTSGIRSYEQYF.